This T cell receptor (beta chain) was found in a study of Graves' ophthalmopathy and Graves' hyperthyroidism. Germline lookup yields CDR1 GTSNPN and CDR2 SVGIG (reference sequence). Trimming shortened V by 0 bases and J by 5 bases, and 11 bases separated the two germline ends. The CDR3 is 14 residues long. The study amplified TCR beta CDR3 regions using RNA transcripts. First-round RT-PCR used HTBI primers; second-round multiplex PCR followed. TCRdb independently ran MiXCR on the multiplex PCR reads; one entry per CDR3 protein. The sample records a few hundred thousand distinct CDR3 sequences, 17% being singletons. The table lists this clonotype with many counts.

The clonotype was recovered from an adult woman with stable Graves' hyperthyroidism. The J gene is TRBJ1-5, the V gene TRBV30; no firm D call. The sample was peripheral blood. The CDR3 sequence: CAWSVVTEDQPQHF. The DNA for the CDR3 is TGTGCCTGGAGTGTGGTGACGGAAGATCAGCCCCAGCATTTT. Using reference TRBV30 and TRBJ1-5 for the parts outside the CDR3, the full variable domain is SQTIHQWPATLVQPVGSPLSLECTVEGTSNPNLYWYRQAAGRGLQLLFYSVGIGQISSEVPQNLSASRPQDRQFILSSKKLLLSDSGFYLCAWSVVTEDQPQHFGDGTRLSIL.